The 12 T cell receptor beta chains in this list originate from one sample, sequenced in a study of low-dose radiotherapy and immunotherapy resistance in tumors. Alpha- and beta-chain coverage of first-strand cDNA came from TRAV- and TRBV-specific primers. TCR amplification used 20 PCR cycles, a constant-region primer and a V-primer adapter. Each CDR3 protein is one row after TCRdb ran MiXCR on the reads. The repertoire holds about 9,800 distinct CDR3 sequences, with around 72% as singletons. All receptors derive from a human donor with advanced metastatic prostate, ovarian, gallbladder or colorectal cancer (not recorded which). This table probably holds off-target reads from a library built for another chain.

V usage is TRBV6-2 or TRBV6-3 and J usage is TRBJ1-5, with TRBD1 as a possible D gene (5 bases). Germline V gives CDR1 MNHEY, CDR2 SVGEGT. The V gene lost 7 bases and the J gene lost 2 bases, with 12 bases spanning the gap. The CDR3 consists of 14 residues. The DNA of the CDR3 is TGTGCCAGCAAATGGGGGGGTGGCAATCAGCCCCAGCATTTT. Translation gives CASKWGGGNQPQHF.

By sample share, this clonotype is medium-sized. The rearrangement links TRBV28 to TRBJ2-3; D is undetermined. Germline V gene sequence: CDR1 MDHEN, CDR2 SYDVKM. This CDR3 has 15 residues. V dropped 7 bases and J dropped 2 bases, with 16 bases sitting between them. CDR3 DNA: TGTGCCAGCACCATTGGGCCGGCAATCACAGATACGCAGTATTTT. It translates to CASTIGPAITDTQYF.

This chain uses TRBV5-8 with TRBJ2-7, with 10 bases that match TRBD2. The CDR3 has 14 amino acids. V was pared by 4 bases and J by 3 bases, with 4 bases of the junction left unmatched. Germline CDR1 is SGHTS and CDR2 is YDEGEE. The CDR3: CASSLGLASYEQYF. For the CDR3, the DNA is TGTGCCAGCAGCCTGGGACTAGCGAGCTACGAGCAGTACTTC.

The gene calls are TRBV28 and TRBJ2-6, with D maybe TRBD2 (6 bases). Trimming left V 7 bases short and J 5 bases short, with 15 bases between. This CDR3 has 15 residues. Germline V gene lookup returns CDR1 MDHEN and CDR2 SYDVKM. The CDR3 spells CASTPRGMRANVLTF. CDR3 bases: TGTGCCAGCACCCCTCGGGGGATGAGGGCCAACGTCCTGACTTTC. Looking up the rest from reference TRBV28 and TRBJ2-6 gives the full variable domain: DVKVTQSSRYLVKRTGEKVFLECVQDMDHENMFWYRQDPGLGLRLIYFSYDVKMKEKGDIPEGYSVSREKKERFSLILESASTNQTSMYLCASTPRGMRANVLTFGAGSRLTVL.

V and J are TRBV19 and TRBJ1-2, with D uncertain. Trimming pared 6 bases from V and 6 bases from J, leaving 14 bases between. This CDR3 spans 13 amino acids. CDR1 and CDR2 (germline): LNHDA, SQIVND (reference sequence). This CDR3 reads CASSPLSYHGYTF. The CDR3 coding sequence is TGTGCCAGTAGCCCACTTTCCTACCATGGCTACACCTTC.

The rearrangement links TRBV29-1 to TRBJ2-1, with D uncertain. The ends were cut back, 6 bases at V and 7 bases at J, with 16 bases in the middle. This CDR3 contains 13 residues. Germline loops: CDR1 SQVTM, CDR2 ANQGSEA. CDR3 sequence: CSVVRLVLNEQFF. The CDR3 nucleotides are TGCAGCGTCGTAAGACTCGTTCTGAATGAGCAGTTCTTC.

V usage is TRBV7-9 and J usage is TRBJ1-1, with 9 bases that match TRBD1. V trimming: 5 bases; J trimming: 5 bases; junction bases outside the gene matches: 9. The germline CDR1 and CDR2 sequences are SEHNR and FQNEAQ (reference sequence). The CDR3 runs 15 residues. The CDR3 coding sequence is TGTGCCAGCAGCCCCGGGACAGGGAAGGGGACTGAAGCTTTCTTT. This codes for CASSPGTGKGTEAFF.

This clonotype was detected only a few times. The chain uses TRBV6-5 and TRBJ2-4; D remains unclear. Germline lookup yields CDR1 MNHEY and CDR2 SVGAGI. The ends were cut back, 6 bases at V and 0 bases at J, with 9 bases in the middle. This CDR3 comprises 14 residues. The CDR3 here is CASRETLAKNIQYF. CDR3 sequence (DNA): TGTGCCAGCAGAGAGACTCTAGCCAAAAACATTCAGTACTTC.

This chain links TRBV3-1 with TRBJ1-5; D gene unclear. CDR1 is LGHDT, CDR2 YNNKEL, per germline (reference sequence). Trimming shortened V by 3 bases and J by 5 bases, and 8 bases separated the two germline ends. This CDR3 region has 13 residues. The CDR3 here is CASSQGSHQPQHF. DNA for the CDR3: TGTGCCAGCAGCCAGGGCAGCCATCAGCCCCAGCATTTT.

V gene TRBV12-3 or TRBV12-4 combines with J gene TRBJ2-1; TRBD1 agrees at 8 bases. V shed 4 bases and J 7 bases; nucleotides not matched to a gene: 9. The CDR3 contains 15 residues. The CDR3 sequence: CASSSGRTGSNEQFF. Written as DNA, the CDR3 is TGTGCCAGCAGTTCTGGTCGGACAGGGAGTAATGAGCAGTTCTTC.

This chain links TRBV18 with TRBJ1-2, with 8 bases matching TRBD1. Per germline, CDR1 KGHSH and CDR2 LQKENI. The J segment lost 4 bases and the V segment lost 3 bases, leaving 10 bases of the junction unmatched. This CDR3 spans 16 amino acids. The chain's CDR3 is CASSPRSTGDGYGYTF. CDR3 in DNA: TGTGCCAGCTCACCCCGATCGACAGGGGATGGCTATGGCTACACCTTC.

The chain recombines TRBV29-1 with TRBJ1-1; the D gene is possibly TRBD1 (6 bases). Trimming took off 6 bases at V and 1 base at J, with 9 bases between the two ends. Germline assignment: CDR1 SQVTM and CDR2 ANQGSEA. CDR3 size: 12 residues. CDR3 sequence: CSVGHPNTEAFF. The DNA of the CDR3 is TGCAGCGTGGGACACCCGAACACTGAAGCTTTCTTT.